The 19 T cell receptor beta chains given below trace back to one sample, sequenced in a study of OX40 agonist ivuxolimab in advanced cancers. Generated by immunoSEQ multiplex PCR, the TCRdb table keeps only in-frame clones and is missing some. In the table there are 75,000 to 80,000 clones, more than 75% of which are singletons. Sequencing used CD4+ or CD8+ T cells sorted from blood, obtained in a trial of the OX40 agonist ivuxolimab. The receptors come from an adult with an advanced solid tumor such as melanoma, head and neck, liver or kidney cancer.

For this clone: The same CDR3 is also encoded by other DNA sequences in this sample. The chain links TRBV10-3 to TRBJ1-2; D is uncertain. The ends were cut back, 0 bases at V and 2 bases at J, with 7 bases in the middle. This CDR3 comprises 14 residues. Germline loops: CDR1 ENHRY, CDR2 SYGVKD. CDR3 in amino acids: CAISESGSNYGYTF. As DNA, the CDR3 is TGTGCCATCAGTGAGTCAGGGTCCAACTATGGCTACACCTTC.

This clone was picked up one time. The genes are TRBV19 and TRBJ2-2, with D unresolved. The V and J ends lost 2 bases and 6 bases respectively, with 7 bases between them. This CDR3 region has 13 residues. Germline CDR1 reads LNHDA; CDR2 reads SQIVND (reference sequence). CDR3 sequence: CASSILGSGELFF. CDR3 nucleotides: TGTGCCAGTAGTATACTAGGATCCGGGGAGCTGTTTTTT.

This CDR3 reads CASSPGTSGAVEETQYF. The CDR3 nucleotides read TGTGCCAGCAGCCCCGGGACTAGCGGGGCTGTAGAAGAGACCCAGTACTTC. This chain connects TRBV7-2 to TRBJ2-5; 13 nucleotides agree with TRBD2. Germline assignment: CDR1 SGHTA and CDR2 FQGNSA. The CDR3 is made up of 17 amino acids. The ends lost 5 bases at V and 3 bases at J; junction bases unmatched: 9. Full variable domain (missing parts from reference TRBV7-2 and TRBJ2-5): GAGVSQSPSNKVTEKGKDVELRCDPISGHTALYWYRQSLGQGLEFLIYFQGNSAPDKSGLPSDRFSAERTGGSVSTLTIQRTQQEDSAVYLCASSPGTSGAVEETQYFGPGTRLLVL.

This chain joins TRBV9 and TRBJ2-1, with D possibly matching TRBD1 (6 bases). Deletions cut 7 bases from V and 3 bases from J, with 20 bases between. Germline V lookup: CDR1 SGDLS, CDR2 YYNGEE. The CDR3 runs to 16 residues. CDR3 in DNA: TGTGCCAGCGGGCCCCCATGGGGGACAAGCTACAATGAGCAGTTCTTC. As protein: CASGPPWGTSYNEQFF. The whole variable domain, filled in from reference TRBV9 and TRBJ2-1, reads DSGVTQTPKHLITATGQRVTLRCSPRSGDLSVYWYQQSLDQGLQFLIQYYNGEERAKGNILERFSAQQFPDLHSELNLSSLELGDSALYFCASGPPWGTSYNEQFFGPGTRLTVL.

This rearrangement joins TRBV7-6 to TRBJ1-2, with TRBD1 as a possible D gene (6 bases). The CDR3 runs to 13 residues. Deletions cut 0 bases from V and 5 bases from J, with 7 bases between. Germline V gives CDR1 SGHVS, CDR2 FNYEAQ. Here the CDR3 DNA reads TGTGCCAGCAGCTTAGCGCAGGGGTATGGCTACACCTTC. It specifies CASSLAQGYGYTF.

This rearrangement joins TRBV7-2 to TRBJ2-7; 9 bases match TRBD1. Germline V CDR1 and CDR2: SGHTA, FQGNSA. The CDR3 runs to 14 residues. J was trimmed by 6 bases and V by 4 bases; bases with no gene match: 7. The CDR3 nucleotides read TGTGCCAGCAGCTACGGACAGGGGCGGTCCGAGCAGTACTTC. Translation gives CASSYGQGRSEQYF. Using reference TRBV7-2 and TRBJ2-7 for the parts outside the CDR3, the full variable domain is GAGVSQSPSNKVTEKGKDVELRCDPISGHTALYWYRQSLGQGLEFLIYFQGNSAPDKSGLPSDRFSAERTGGSVSTLTIQRTQQEDSAVYLCASSYGQGRSEQYFGPGTRLTVT.

This clone was seen a single time. This chain joins TRBV5-1 and TRBJ2-2, with 8 bases matching TRBD1. This CDR3 is 15 amino acids long. CDR1 and CDR2 from the germline V gene are SGHRS and YFSETQ. After removal of 2 bases from V and 4 bases from J, the junction contained 4 bases not matched to a gene. The CDR3 sequence is CASSLRQGSTGELFF. The CDR3, as DNA: TGCGCCAGCAGCTTAAGACAGGGGAGCACCGGGGAGCTGTTTTTT.

This clone was detected once. This chain uses TRBV7-2 with TRBJ2-7; no clear D gene. Germline lookup yields CDR1 SGHTA and CDR2 FQGNSA. The CDR3 loop spans 16 amino acids. V was cut by 1 base and J by 1 base, with 14 bases left in between. The CDR3 reads CASSLVAVGGSYEQYF. The CDR3 DNA follows: TGTGCCAGCAGCTTAGTCGCCGTAGGTGGGTCCTACGAGCAGTACTTC. Complete variable domain (other parts from reference TRBV7-2 and TRBJ2-7): GAGVSQSPSNKVTEKGKDVELRCDPISGHTALYWYRQSLGQGLEFLIYFQGNSAPDKSGLPSDRFSAERTGGSVSTLTIQRTQQEDSAVYLCASSLVAVGGSYEQYFGPGTRLTVT.

CDR3 protein: CASSSRTGAHTF. DNA for the CDR3: TGTGCCAGCAGCTCTAGGACAGGAGCACACACCTTC. The chain is built from TRBV6-5 and TRBJ1-2; 7 bases are a match to TRBD1. This CDR3 is 12 amino acids long. Trimming took 6 bases from V and 12 from J; bases not matched to a gene: 10. CDR1 is MNHEY and CDR2 is SVGAGI in the germline V gene.

In DNA form, the CDR3 reads TGTGCCAGCAGTACCCAGGGGGCGGGTGGCTACACCTTC. As protein: CASSTQGAGGYTF. V gene TRBV28 combines with J gene TRBJ1-2, with 8 bases that match TRBD1. This CDR3 is 13 amino acids long. Germline loops: CDR1 MDHEN, CDR2 SYDVKM. Losses at the gene ends were 5 bases for V and 7 bases for J; bases not matched to a gene: 6.

V gene TRBV5-1 combines with J gene TRBJ1-2, with a tentative D call TRBD1 (5 bases). V shed 1 base and J shed 1 base, with 11 bases lying between them. Germline assignment: CDR1 SGHRS and CDR2 YFSETQ. This CDR3 comprises 15 residues. CDR3 amino acids: CASSLRAGLNYGYTF. For the CDR3, the DNA is TGCGCCAGCAGCTTGCGCGCAGGGCTTAACTATGGCTACACCTTC.

The chain carries TRBV11-3 and TRBJ2-7; TRBD1 might be the D (6 bases). Germline CDR1 reads SGHNT; CDR2 reads YENEEA. The CDR3 extends over 13 amino acids. V was clipped by 5 bases and J by 7 bases, with 15 bases between them. The CDR3 DNA is TGTGCCAGCAGCCTACAGGGTACGGGGGAGCAGTACTTC. Protein sequence: CASSLQGTGEQYF.

This clone has just one count. V gene TRBV7-9 combines with J gene TRBJ1-1; TRBD1 aligns across 8 bases. The V gene's germline CDR1 is SEHNR and CDR2 FQNEAQ (reference sequence). The CDR3 is 15 residues long. The V segment lost 6 bases and the J segment 6 bases; nucleotides outside the gene matches: 12. CDR3 amino acids: CASSPNRGVTAEAFF. In DNA, the CDR3 is TGTGCCAGCAGTCCAAACAGGGGGGTTACCGCTGAAGCTTTCTTT.

This clone was observed a single time. J is TRBJ1-2 and V is TRBV7-8, with TRBD1 matching 9 bases. The V segment lost 2 bases and the J segment 10 bases; nucleotides outside the gene matches: 17. Germline V CDR1 and CDR2: SGHVS, FQNEAQ. This CDR3 has 17 residues. CDR3 nucleotides: TGTGCCAGCAGCTTAAGGGCTCCGGGACAGGGCTCCCCTTCCTACACCTTC. The encoded protein is CASSLRAPGQGSPSYTF.

This chain joins TRBV19 and TRBJ2-7; D possibly corresponds to TRBD2 (5 bases). The CDR3 consists of 15 residues. The germline V gene encodes CDR1 LNHDA and CDR2 SQIVND (reference sequence). Trimming stripped 3 bases from V and 2 bases from J, with 14 bases between. The CDR3 nucleotides are TGTGCCAGTAGTATTGGGTGGGAGTTGCCCTACGAGCAGTACTTC. Protein product: CASSIGWELPYEQYF.

This sequence joins TRBV7-8 and TRBJ2-7; D is perhaps TRBD1 (6 bases). The CDR3 loop spans 14 amino acids. Germline CDR1 and CDR2: SGHVS and FQNEAQ. The ends were cut back, 0 bases at V and 5 bases at J, with 11 bases in the middle. CDR3 nucleotides: TGTGCCAGCAGCTTAGCGGCCAGGGACAACGAGCAGTACTTC. Protein: CASSLAARDNEQYF. The variable domain in full, with the rest retrieved from reference TRBV7-8 and TRBJ2-7, is GAGVSQSPRYKVAKRGQDVALRCDPISGHVSLFWYQQALGQGPEFLTYFQNEAQLDKSGLPSDRFFAERPEGSVSTLKIQRTQQEDSAVYLCASSLAARDNEQYFGPGTRLTVT.

The chain uses TRBV5-1 and TRBJ1-4; perhaps TRBD1 as D (6 bases). This CDR3 is built from 14 residues. CDR1 is SGHRS and CDR2 is YFSETQ in the germline V gene. Deletions cut 2 bases from V and 5 bases from J, with 10 bases between. CDR3 sequence: CASSLGGFNEKLFF. DNA of the CDR3: TGCGCCAGCAGCTTAGGGGGTTTCAATGAAAAACTGTTTTTT.

This clone was counted a single time. The rearrangement links TRBV29-1 to TRBJ1-2; 11 positions agree with TRBD1. Germline CDR1 is SQVTM and CDR2 is ANQGSEA. The CDR3 spans 13 residues. V was clipped by 5 bases and J by 7 bases; unmatched bases: 6. The CDR3: CSVRDRGFGGYTF. CDR3 sequence (DNA): TGCAGCGTTCGGGACAGGGGGTTTGGTGGCTACACCTTC.

V and J are TRBV7-6 and TRBJ2-1; D uncertain. Trimming left V 1 base short and J 2 bases short, with 12 bases between. The CDR3 totals 16 residues. CDR1 is SGHVS and CDR2 is FNYEAQ in the germline V gene. CDR3 nucleotides: TGTGCCAGCAGCTTAGGAGCTGTATCCCCCTACAATGAGCAGTTCTTC. Translating it yields CASSLGAVSPYNEQFF.